These 23 T cell receptor beta chains were all obtained from the same sample, sequenced in a study of naive and memory T cell subsets. An equimolar mix of two oligonucleotides served as the beta constant-region primer for TRBC1 and TRBC2. TCRdb itself ran the UMI-ligation and nested PCR reads through MiXCR, one entry per CDR3 protein. In the table there are about 90,000 distinct CDR3 sequences, roughly 7.3% of which are singletons. Source material: central memory CD4+ T cells from blood. These receptors originate from a human donor in good health.

This clonotype was found many times. The CDR3 nucleotides are TGCGCCAGCAGCCTGGCCTCTAGCGGGAGTAATAATGAGCAGTTCTTC. Amino acids: CASSLASSGSNNEQFF. V usage is TRBV5-1 and J usage is TRBJ2-1; 10 bases are shared with TRBD2. The CDR3 spans 16 residues. V gave up 4 bases and J gave up 7 bases; unmatched junction bases: 11. Germline CDR1 is SGHRS and CDR2 is YFSETQ.

This clonotype has a count of ten or more. The gene calls are TRBV6-1 and TRBJ2-3; D remains ambiguous. V lost 8 bases, J lost 3 bases, and 6 bases lay in between. Germline values: CDR1 MNHNS, CDR2 SASEGT. CDR3 size: 11 residues. CDR3 DNA: TGTGCCAGCGGGCAAACAGATACGCAGTATTTT. It is translated as CASGQTDTQYF.

This clonotype came up many times. The genes are TRBV4-3 and TRBJ2-7; D not resolved. Trimming took off 1 base at V and 4 bases at J, with 11 bases between the two ends. CDR1 is LGHNA and CDR2 is YSLEER in the germline V gene. CDR3 length equals 14 residues. The DNA for the CDR3 is TGCGCCAGCAGCCAAGCTCTTCTACGGTACGAGCAGTACTTC. Translated: CASSQALLRYEQYF.

This clonotype came up many times. The rearrangement uses TRBV12-3 or TRBV12-4 and TRBJ1-5; D call uncertain. This CDR3 has 15 amino acids. Trimming left V 2 bases short and J 7 bases short, with 15 bases between. As DNA, the CDR3 is TGTGCCAGCAGTTTAAGCCGGGAGAAATCGCAGCCCCAGCATTTT. Encoded protein: CASSLSREKSQPQHF.

This chain links TRBV20-1 with TRBJ2-5; D is perhaps TRBD1 or TRBD2 (5 bases each). Germline V gene sequence: CDR1 DFQATT, CDR2 SNEGSKA (reference sequence). The CDR3 is made up of 14 amino acids. With 7 bases removed from V and 5 bases from J, the gap between germline ends came to 20 bases. CDR3: CSGRRTGRQETQYF. The CDR3 coding sequence is TGCAGTGGGAGACGTACGGGACGTCAGGAGACCCAGTACTTC.

This clonotype was counted many times. The chain joins TRBV29-1 to TRBJ1-1; D is unresolved. The ends were cut back, 4 bases at V and 1 base at J, with 7 bases in the middle. Germline V gene lookup returns CDR1 SQVTM and CDR2 ANQGSEA. This CDR3 has 12 residues. In DNA form, the CDR3 reads TGCAGCGTTGGACCGGCGAACACTGAAGCTTTCTTT. This gives the protein CSVGPANTEAFF.

This clonotype occurred many times. The gene calls are TRBV12-3 or TRBV12-4 and TRBJ1-5; 7 bases match TRBD1. V lost 8 bases to trimming and J lost 5 bases; unmatched junction nucleotides: 6. The CDR3 covers 13 residues. The DNA for the CDR3 is TGTGCCAGCGGAAGACAGGGCCATCAGCCCCAGCATTTT. Protein product: CASGRQGHQPQHF.

This chain joins TRBV20-1 and TRBJ2-5; 10 nucleotides align to TRBD2. There are 15 residues in the CDR3. The J segment lost 3 bases and the V segment lost 0 bases, leaving 4 bases of the junction unmatched. CDR1 and CDR2 (germline): DFQATT, SNEGSKA (reference sequence). CDR3 coding DNA: TGCAGTGCTAGAGATTGGACTAGCGGAAAAGAGACCCAGTACTTC. Translation gives CSARDWTSGKETQYF.

On this clonotype itself: A much larger clone differs by one base, so this may be a read error. The chain couples TRBV20-1 to TRBJ1-1; the D gene is possibly TRBD1 (5 bases). Deletions cut 7 bases from V and 5 bases from J, with 20 bases between. This CDR3 is built from 14 residues. Germline CDR1 is DFQATT and CDR2 is SNEGSKA (reference sequence). Here the CDR3 reads CSVQDRRGGTEAFF. The CDR3 DNA reads TGCAGTGTCCAGGACCGTCGGGGGGGGACTGAAGCTTTCTTT.

This clonotype was detected many times. The chain employs TRBV7-9 and TRBJ2-3; D might be TRBD2 (6 bases). V dropped 5 bases and J dropped 10 bases, with 16 bases sitting between them. The CDR3 length is 13 residues. Germline V lookup: CDR1 SEHNR, CDR2 FQNEAQ (reference sequence). The DNA of the CDR3 is TGTGCCAGCAGCCCCCGGGGGTACGGTGCGCAGTATTTT. Amino acid sequence: CASSPRGYGAQYF.

This clonotype was recorded a few times. This chain connects TRBV14 to TRBJ1-1; no firm D call. The CDR3 contains 13 residues. The germline V and J ends were trimmed by 0 bases and 8 bases, with 10 bases remaining between them. The germline V gene encodes CDR1 SGHDN and CDR2 FVKESK. CDR3 in DNA: TGTGCCAGCAGCCAAGATCTTGTGGGAGAAGCTTTCTTT. Amino acids: CASSQDLVGEAFF.

The chain combines TRBV2 with TRBJ1-5; 9 bases are shared with TRBD1. This CDR3 is 12 amino acids long. Germline CDR1 and CDR2: SNHLY and FYNNEI. CDR3 bases: TGTACAACAGGGGGCCTGGGACAGCCCCAGCATTTT. This codes for CTTGGLGQPQHF.

This clonotype has at least ten counts. The J gene is TRBJ1-1, the V gene TRBV7-9, with D possibly matching TRBD1 (6 bases). This CDR3 is built from 16 residues. V was clipped by 5 bases and J by 4 bases, with 20 bases between them. Germline V CDR1 and CDR2: SEHNR, FQNEAQ (reference sequence). DNA of the CDR3: TGTGCCAGCAGCATTCTACAGGGCTCAGGGAGCACTGAAGCTTTCTTT. Translation gives CASSILQGSGSTEAFF.

This clonotype has ten or more counts. This chain connects TRBV7-2 to TRBJ2-5; D is ambiguous. The CDR3 contains 12 residues. The germline V and J ends were trimmed by 5 bases and 7 bases, with 11 bases remaining between them. Looked up from germline, CDR1 is SGHTA and CDR2 is FQGNSA. The CDR3 bases are TGTGCCAGCAGCCAGGCGGTAGGGACCCAGTACTTC. Its protein product is CASSQAVGTQYF.

The gene calls are TRBV20-1 and TRBJ2-1; 8 bases agree with TRBD1. The CDR3 contains 13 residues. The germline CDR1 and CDR2 sequences are DFQATT and SNEGSKA (reference sequence). CDR3 nucleotides: TGCAGCGCAAGGACAGGGAAAAGCAATGAGCAGTTCTTC. Translation gives CSARTGKSNEQFF.

This clonotype was seen ten or more times. The chain uses TRBV6-1 and TRBJ1-6; 9 bases are a match to TRBD1. V shed 6 bases and J 14 bases; nucleotides not matched to a gene: 20. The length of the CDR3 is 17 residues. CDR1 is MNHNS, CDR2 SASEGT, per germline. CDR3: CASSGSLEGQGLKALHF. The CDR3 nucleotides are TGTGCCAGCAGCGGATCCCTAGAGGGACAGGGTCTTAAGGCCCTCCACTTT.

Ten or more counts support this clonotype. V usage is TRBV27 and J usage is TRBJ2-1; 10 nucleotides line up with TRBD2. Germline V CDR1 and CDR2: MNHEY, SMNVEV (reference sequence). The trim removed 7 bases at V and 2 bases at J, leaving 8 bases unmatched. The CDR3 has 16 residues. CDR3 bases: TGTGCCAGCAACGCCCTTACTAGCGGGGCCTACAATGAGCAGTTCTTC. Translated: CASNALTSGAYNEQFF.

This clonotype was recorded many times. This chain uses TRBV9 with TRBJ1-1, with D tentatively TRBD1 (5 bases). CDR1 SGDLS and CDR2 YYNGEE come from the germline V gene. The ends were cut back, 2 bases at V and 1 base at J, with 9 bases in the middle. There are 14 residues in the CDR3. The CDR3 region is CASSVNQGNTEAFF. DNA for the CDR3: TGTGCCAGCAGCGTTAACCAGGGGAACACTGAAGCTTTCTTT.

This clonotype was observed at least ten times. The chain combines TRBV7-3 with TRBJ2-2; the match to TRBD2 covers 12 bases. J gave up 5 bases and V 5 bases, and 6 bases lay outside the gene matches. Germline CDR1 reads SGHTA; CDR2 reads FQGTGA. The CDR3 consists of 16 residues. The CDR3 protein is CASSLITSGRTGELFF. The DNA of the CDR3 is TGTGCCAGCAGCCTTATTACTAGCGGGAGGACCGGGGAGCTGTTTTTT.

This clonotype was detected ten times or more. The gene calls are TRBV20-1 and TRBJ2-3, with D perhaps given as TRBD1 or TRBD2 (5 bases each). There are 15 residues in the CDR3. Germline values: CDR1 DFQATT, CDR2 SNEGSKA (reference sequence). The CDR3 bases are TGCAGCGCCGAAGAGGGGTCACTAGTCACAGATACGCAGTATTTT. It translates to CSAEEGSLVTDTQYF.

V is TRBV4-3 and J is TRBJ2-1; 10 nucleotides align to TRBD2. Germline values: CDR1 LGHNA, CDR2 YSLEER. The CDR3 extends over 15 amino acids. V trimming: 8 bases; J trimming: 7 bases; junction bases outside the gene matches: 11. The CDR3 DNA follows: TGCGCCAGCGGCTTTCTAGCGGGAGCTCCTAATGAGCAGTTCTTC. Encoded protein: CASGFLAGAPNEQFF.

This chain links TRBV25-1 with TRBJ2-3, with 9 bases identical to TRBD1. From germline, CDR1 is MGHDK and CDR2 SYGVNS. The trim removed 5 bases at V and 4 bases at J, leaving 19 bases unmatched. The CDR3 spans 19 residues. CDR3 DNA sequence: TGTGCCAGCAGTAGATTGAGGGACAGGGTTGATGTTGGGCCAGATACGCAGTATTTT. It translates to CASSRLRDRVDVGPDTQYF.

There are many counts of this clonotype. J is TRBJ2-1 and V is TRBV29-1; no clear D gene. V was shortened by 6 bases and J by 4 bases, with 7 bases between the two germline ends. Germline-derived CDR1 and CDR2 are SQVTM and ANQGSEA. The CDR3 length is 11 residues. The CDR3 reads CSVATYNEQFF. DNA for the CDR3: TGCAGCGTGGCTACGTACAATGAGCAGTTCTTC.